This T cell receptor (beta chain) was sequenced in a study of T cell responses to AZD1222 COVID-19 vaccine. General study findings and limits: Dominant at 160-218 and 743-854, vaccine-associated CD4 TCRs also spanned spike. The peak T cell response came first, and repertoires were sampled only after it.

This CDR3 contains 17 residues. CDR1 and CDR2 from the germline V gene are MNHNS and SASEGT. V lost 0 bases and J lost 0, with 12 bases in between. Only in-frame clones appear in the TCRdb table, and some are missing; sequencing was by immunoSEQ multiplex PCR. This sample yields 150,000 to 200,000 clones, of which around 92% are seen a single time; approximately 1.2% belongs to the top ten. On this clone: Its matching antigen is unknown.

The material sequenced was peripheral blood, taken 28 days after the second AZD1222 dose. V and J are TRBV6-1 and TRBJ1-3, with D unclear. This sequence was found in an adult who received the AZD1222 COVID-19 vaccine. The DNA for the CDR3 is TGTGCCAGCAGTGAAGCCATCCGACTGGACTCTGGAAACACCATATATTTT. Translated: CASSEAIRLDSGNTIYF.